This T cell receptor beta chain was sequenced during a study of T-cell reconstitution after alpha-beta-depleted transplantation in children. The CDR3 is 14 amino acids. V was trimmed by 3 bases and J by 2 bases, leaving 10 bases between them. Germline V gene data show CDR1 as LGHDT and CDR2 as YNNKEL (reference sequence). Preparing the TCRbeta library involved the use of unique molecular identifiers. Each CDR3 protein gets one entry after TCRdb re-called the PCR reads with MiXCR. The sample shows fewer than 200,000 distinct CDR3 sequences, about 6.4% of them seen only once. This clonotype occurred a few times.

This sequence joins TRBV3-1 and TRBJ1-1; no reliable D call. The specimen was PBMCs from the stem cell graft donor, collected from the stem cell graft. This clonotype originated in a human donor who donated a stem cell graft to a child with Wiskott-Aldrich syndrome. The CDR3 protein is CASSHSWGNTEAFF. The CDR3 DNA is TGTGCCAGCAGCCATTCGTGGGGAAACACTGAAGCTTTCTTT.